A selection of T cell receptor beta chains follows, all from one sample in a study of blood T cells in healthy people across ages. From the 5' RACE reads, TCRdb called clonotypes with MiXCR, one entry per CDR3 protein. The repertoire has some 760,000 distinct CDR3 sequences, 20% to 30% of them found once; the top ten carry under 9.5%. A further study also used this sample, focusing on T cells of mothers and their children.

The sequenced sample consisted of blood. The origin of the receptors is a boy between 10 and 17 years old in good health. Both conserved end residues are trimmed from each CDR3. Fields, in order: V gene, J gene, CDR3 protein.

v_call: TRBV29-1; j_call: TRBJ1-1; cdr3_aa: SVEVWPANTEAF
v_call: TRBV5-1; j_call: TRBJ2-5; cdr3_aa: ASSLEVLGEETQY
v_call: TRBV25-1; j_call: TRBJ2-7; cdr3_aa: ASSGRQGLHEQY
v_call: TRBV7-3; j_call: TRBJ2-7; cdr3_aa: ASSLYPTSGMPEQY
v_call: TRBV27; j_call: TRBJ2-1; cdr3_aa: ASTDRASYNEQF
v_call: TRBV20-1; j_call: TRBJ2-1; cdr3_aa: SAKAGRGDEQF
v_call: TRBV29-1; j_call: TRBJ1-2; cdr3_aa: SVEGRAPPNYGYT
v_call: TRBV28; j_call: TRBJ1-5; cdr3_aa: ASSSYRTGGRNQPQH
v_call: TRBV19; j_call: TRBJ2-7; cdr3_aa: ASSIGIGYEQY
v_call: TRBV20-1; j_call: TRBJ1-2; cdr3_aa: SVRTGAGYT
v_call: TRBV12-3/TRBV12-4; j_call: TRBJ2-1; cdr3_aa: VSSLELAGGEQF
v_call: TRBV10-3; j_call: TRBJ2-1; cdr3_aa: AISEAEGQGNNEQF
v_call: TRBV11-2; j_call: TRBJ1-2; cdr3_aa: ASSSSGHRGYT
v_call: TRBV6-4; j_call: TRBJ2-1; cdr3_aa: ASSDASGRDEQF
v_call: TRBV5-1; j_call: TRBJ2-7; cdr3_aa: ASSLSWRSSYEQY
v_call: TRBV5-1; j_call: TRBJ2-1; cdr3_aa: ASSLGQGSSYNEQF
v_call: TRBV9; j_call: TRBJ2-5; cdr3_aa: ASSAGTSRETQY
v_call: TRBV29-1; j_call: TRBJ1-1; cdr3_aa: SVEVLDATEAF
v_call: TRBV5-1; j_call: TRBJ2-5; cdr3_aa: ASSLDPDSQETQY
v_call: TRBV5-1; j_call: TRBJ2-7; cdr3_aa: ASSSQGGVVEQY
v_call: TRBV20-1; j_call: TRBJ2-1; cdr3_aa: SAPEAGGSYNEQF
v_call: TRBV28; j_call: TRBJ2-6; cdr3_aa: ASSPIFTGANVLT
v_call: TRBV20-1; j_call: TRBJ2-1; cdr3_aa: SARDSKRVTYNEQF
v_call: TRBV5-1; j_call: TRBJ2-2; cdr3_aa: ASSTNRGLDTGELF
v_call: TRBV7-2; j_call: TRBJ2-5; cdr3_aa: ASSLSGGQQETQY
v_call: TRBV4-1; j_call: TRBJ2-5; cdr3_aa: ASSWEGGETQY
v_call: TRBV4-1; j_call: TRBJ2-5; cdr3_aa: ASSRGEGAETQY
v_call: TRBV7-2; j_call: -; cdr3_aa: ASSLDPGLSYEQY
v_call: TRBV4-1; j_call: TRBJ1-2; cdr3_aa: ASSQEGFSYGYT
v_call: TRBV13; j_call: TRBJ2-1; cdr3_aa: ASSTTDRAEQF
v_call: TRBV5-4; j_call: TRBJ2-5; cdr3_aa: ASSLWGSGGETQY
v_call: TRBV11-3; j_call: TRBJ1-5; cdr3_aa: ASPTGRGQPQH
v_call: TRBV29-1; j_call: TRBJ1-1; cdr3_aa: SVEQQYGNTEAF
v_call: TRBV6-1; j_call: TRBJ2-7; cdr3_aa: ASSEFREQY
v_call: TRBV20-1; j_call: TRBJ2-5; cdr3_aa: SARVLAGGRVQETQY
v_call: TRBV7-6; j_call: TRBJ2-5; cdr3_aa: ASSQLLAGTTQETQY
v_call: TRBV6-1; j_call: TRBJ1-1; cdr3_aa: ASSFRGWLNTEAF
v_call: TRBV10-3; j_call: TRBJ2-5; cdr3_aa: AISELWTSRTKY
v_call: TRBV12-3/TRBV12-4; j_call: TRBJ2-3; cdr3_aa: ASSRILAGIGDTQY
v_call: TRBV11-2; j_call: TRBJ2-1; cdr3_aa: ASSLMPGSYNEQF